Each of the 18 T cell receptor beta chains below was sequenced from the same sample in a study of blood T cell repertoires in COVID-19. Assay: immunoSEQ multiplex PCR; the TCRdb copy retains only in-frame clones and omits some. This sample has fewer than 300,000 clones, with roughly 84% found just once. Material: peripheral blood. These receptors all come from a person aged 70 to 85 with COVID-19, enrolled during active disease.

This clone came up once. The chain couples TRBV2 to TRBJ1-3; D uncertain. The germline V and J ends were trimmed by 5 bases and 1 base, with 9 bases remaining between them. In germline, CDR1 is SNHLY, CDR2 FYNNEI. The CDR3 totals 14 residues. CDR3 residues: CASSSQRSGNTIYF. CDR3 nucleotides: TGTGCCAGCAGTTCGCAGCGTTCTGGAAACACCATATATTTT.

This clone came up a few times. J is TRBJ1-4 and V is TRBV27, with 7 bases identical to TRBD1. The germline V gene has CDR1 MNHEY and CDR2 SMNVEV (reference sequence). Unmatched junction bases numbered 14, after V lost 6 bases and J lost 7 bases. The CDR3 consists of 16 residues. The CDR3 DNA follows: TGTGCCAGCAGCCCACTGGCAGGGGGAGGTGGTGAAAAACTGTTTTTT. This sequence encodes CASSPLAGGGGEKLFF. Full variable domain (outside the CDR3, taken from reference TRBV27 and TRBJ1-4): EAQVTQNPRYLITVTGKKLTVTCSQNMNHEYMSWYRQDPGLGLRQIYYSMNVEVTDKGDVPEGYKVSRKEKRNFPLILESPSPNQTSLYFCASSPLAGGGGEKLFFGSGTQLSVL.

The J gene is TRBJ2-5, the V gene TRBV30; D possibly corresponds to TRBD1 (7 bases). V lost 5 bases and J lost 5, with 15 bases in between. Germline CDR1 is GTSNPN and CDR2 is SVGIG (reference sequence). The CDR3 has 13 amino acids. The CDR3 DNA reads as TGTGCCTGGGGACAGGCCCGGGGGGAGACCCAGTACTTC. It yields the protein CAWGQARGETQYF. Using reference TRBV30 and TRBJ2-5 for the parts outside the CDR3, the full variable domain is SQTIHQWPATLVQPVGSPLSLECTVEGTSNPNLYWYRQAAGRGLQLLFYSVGIGQISSEVPQNLSASRPQDRQFILSSKKLLLSDSGFYLCAWGQARGETQYFGPGTRLLVL.

This clone was picked up one time. The chain combines TRBV4-1 with TRBJ2-7; TRBD1 might be the D (6 bases). This CDR3 has 16 residues. V dropped 2 bases and J dropped 1 base, with 15 bases sitting between them. CDR1 MGHRA and CDR2 YSYEKL come from the germline V gene. The CDR3 spells CASSQPVDSVSYEQYF. DNA for the CDR3: TGCGCCAGCAGCCAACCAGTGGACAGCGTGTCCTACGAGCAGTACTTC.

The chain recombines TRBV19 with TRBJ1-1, with 10 bases lining up with TRBD1. There are 17 residues in the CDR3. V lost 6 bases and J lost 0; bases outside the gene matches: 10. The germline gives CDR1 LNHDA, CDR2 SQIVND (reference sequence). The DNA for the CDR3 is TGTGCCAGTAGCCGGGTGGGACAGGGGTATATGAACACTGAAGCTTTCTTT. As protein: CASSRVGQGYMNTEAFF.

Remarks on this clone: The sample has other DNA sequences that encode this CDR3 too. V and J are TRBV4-3 and TRBJ1-5; possible D gene TRBD1, 6 bases. The CDR3 is made up of 15 amino acids. The germline V gene has CDR1 LGHNA and CDR2 YSLEER. V lost 3 bases and J lost 3, with 12 bases in between. The CDR3 region is CASSQVWDNNQPQHF. In DNA form, the CDR3 reads TGCGCCAGCAGCCAGGTGTGGGACAACAATCAGCCCCAGCATTTT.

The chain joins TRBV6-5 to TRBJ2-7; tentatively, D is TRBD1 (6 bases). This CDR3 is 14 amino acids long. Germline CDR1 and CDR2: MNHEY and SVGAGI. Trimming removed 7 bases at V and 0 bases at J, with 13 bases between. The CDR3 here is CASTPTGSSYEQYF. For the CDR3, the DNA is TGTGCCAGCACTCCCACAGGGAGCTCCTACGAGCAGTACTTC.

This chain connects TRBV18 to TRBJ1-6, with a tentative D call TRBD1 (6 bases). This CDR3 is 16 amino acids long. Germline assignment: CDR1 KGHSH and CDR2 LQKENI. V gave up 6 bases and J gave up 8 bases, with 20 bases separating them. The CDR3 region has the DNA TGTGCCAGCTCGCCGGCGACAGGTGGGGCATATTCACCCCTCCACTTT. Protein: CASSPATGGAYSPLHF.

The rearrangement links TRBV5-4 to TRBJ2-1; 12 bases match TRBD2. Germline CDR1 and CDR2: SGHNT and YYREEE (reference sequence). The CDR3 length is 19 residues. Trimming cost V 0 bases and J 1 base; bases outside gene matches: 8. The CDR3 DNA is TGTGCCAGCAGCTTGGTAAGGCTAGCGGGGGGGGTATCCTACAATGAGCAGTTCTTC. The encoded protein is CASSLVRLAGGVSYNEQFF.

The V and J genes are TRBV29-1 and TRBJ1-1; D unclear. The CDR3 loop spans 12 amino acids. Germline CDR1 and CDR2: SQVTM and ANQGSEA. V was trimmed by 5 bases and J by 6 bases, leaving 13 bases between them. The CDR3 loop is CSVRTQNAEAFF. CDR3 DNA sequence: TGCAGCGTTCGAACACAAAACGCTGAAGCTTTCTTT.

This rearrangement joins TRBV5-4 to TRBJ1-1; D unresolved. CDR1 is SGHNT, CDR2 YYREEE, per germline (reference sequence). Trimming took 5 bases from V and 0 from J, leaving 17 bases between them. The CDR3 is 16 amino acids. Written as DNA, the CDR3 is TGTGCCAGCAGGACCCGAGCGGGCCACCTGAACACTGAAGCTTTCTTT. Translated, it gives CASRTRAGHLNTEAFF.

This clone was observed a few times. The chain is built from TRBV3-1 (or the pseudogene TRBV3-2) and TRBJ2-7; 7 bases are a match to TRBD2. CDR1 and CDR2 from the germline V gene are LGHDT and YNNKEL (reference sequence). This CDR3 is 15 amino acids long. Trimming cost V 2 bases and J 5 bases; bases outside gene matches: 9. The CDR3 is CASSQFLSGGHEQYF. The CDR3 DNA follows: TGTGCCAGCAGCCAATTTCTTTCGGGGGGTCACGAGCAGTACTTC.

The chain employs TRBV3-1 (or the pseudogene TRBV3-2) and TRBJ2-6, with D unresolved. The CDR3 runs to 13 residues. Trimming cost V 4 bases and J 3 bases, with 4 bases left between them. Germline-derived CDR1 and CDR2 are LGHDT and YNNKEL (reference sequence). Here the CDR3 DNA reads TGTGCCAGCAGCCGTCTTGGGGCCAACGTCCTGACTTTC. Protein: CASSRLGANVLTF.

The chain couples TRBV7-9 to TRBJ1-4, with D unclear. The CDR3 length is 12 residues. The germline V gene has CDR1 SEHNR and CDR2 FQNEAQ (reference sequence). V lost 5 bases to trimming and J lost 6 bases, with 7 bases between them. The CDR3 coding sequence is TGTGCCAGCAGCGATTCGGATGAAAAACTGTTTTTT. Translating it yields CASSDSDEKLFF.

The chain has TRBV7-6 and TRBJ2-7, with D tentatively TRBD2 (6 bases). Germline V gene sequence: CDR1 SGHVS, CDR2 FNYEAQ. V was pared by 0 bases and J by 2 bases, with 14 bases between. This CDR3 region has 16 residues. CDR3 coding DNA: TGTGCCAGCAGCTTAGCGTCGGCGGGGCCGGCCTACGAGCAGTACTTC. Encoded protein: CASSLASAGPAYEQYF.

The CDR3 region is CASSPQYSNQPQHF. The CDR3 DNA sequence: TGTGCCAGCAGCCCACAATATAGCAATCAGCCCCAGCATTTT. The V and J genes are TRBV7-8 and TRBJ1-5; D call uncertain. Per the germline V gene, CDR1 is SGHVS and CDR2 is FQNEAQ. Trimming took off 5 bases at V and 0 bases at J, with 8 bases between the two ends. The CDR3 loop spans 14 amino acids.

The chain recombines TRBV6-5 with TRBJ1-2; no clear D gene. CDR1 is MNHEY, CDR2 SVGAGI, per germline. The CDR3 consists of 14 residues. V lost 0 bases and J lost 6, with 11 bases in between. The CDR3 region has the DNA TGTGCCAGCAGTTACTCGAGGCAGTCCAATGGCTACACCTTC. Protein product: CASSYSRQSNGYTF.

This clone was picked up a small number of times. The chain couples TRBV28 to TRBJ1-6; D is possibly TRBD1 (6 bases). CDR1 MDHEN and CDR2 SYDVKM come from the germline V gene. The V gene lost 6 bases and the J gene lost 5 bases, with 8 bases spanning the gap. CDR3 length: 13 residues. CDR3 protein: CASSGTHNSPLHF. DNA for the CDR3: TGTGCCAGCAGCGGGACACATAATTCACCCCTCCACTTT.